This entry is about one TCR beta chain. This sample stems from a study of blood T cell repertoires in COVID-19. Study in general: Nucleic acid was either cDNA or gDNA, and it came from T cells, B-cell-depleted T cells, or PBMCs.

Per the original methods: Using reference gene primer amplification, nucleated cell counts were estimated. TCRdb keeps only in-frame clones here, not all; method: immunoSEQ multiplex PCR. Clonal size and the V and J genes are those of that table, whereas D and trimming came from the DNA. Of under 250,000 clones detected, roughly 86% appear once; the ten largest clones hold 1.6%. V was clipped by 1 base and J by 0 bases, with 9 bases between them. This CDR3 is 15 amino acids long. The germline CDR1 and CDR2 sequences are MNHNS and SASEGT. Sequenced: peripheral blood. The rearrangement joins TRBV6-1 to TRBJ1-2; D is unclear. The sequence was collected from a woman aged 55-70 years who had recovered from COVID-19. The CDR3 DNA is TGTGCCAGCAGTGAAGGAGGTAGGACTAACTATGGCTACACCTTC. Translating gives CASSEGGRTNYGYTF.